This T cell receptor beta chain came from a study of Graves' ophthalmopathy and Graves' hyperthyroidism. Remarks on this clonotype: What it recognizes is unknown.

Using RNA transcripts, the TCR beta CDR3 regions were amplified. An initial RT-PCR round employing HTBI primers preceded a second-round multiplex PCR. Each CDR3 protein gets one entry after TCRdb re-called the multiplex PCR reads with MiXCR. The sample records under 250,000 distinct CDR3 sequences, roughly 21% being singletons. Study results and caveats: The study's model predicted ophthalmopathy progression at 70% to 71% sensitivity and 72.22% specificity. Blood also held most thyroid clonotypes expanded above 0.001 frequency. Cross-validated, the 13-signature model showed 87.88%/81.08% sensitivity/specificity, and 80%/75% in the test set.

Each donor who had ophthalmopathy showed moderate-to-severe activity, a CAS of ≥3, a NOSPECS of ≥4, and a duration under 3 months. This CDR3 has 15 residues. V gave up 5 bases and J gave up 4 bases, with 17 bases separating them. The V and J genes are TRBV12-3 or TRBV12-4 and TRBJ1-2; D is unclear. The clonotype was recovered from a woman between 50 and 59 years old with Graves' ophthalmopathy. Sequenced material: peripheral blood. The CDR3 nucleotides read TGTGCCAGCAGTGCGCGCACCCGATATAGCTATGGCTACACCTTC. Protein: CASSARTRYSYGYTF.